The 20 T cell receptor beta chains in this list originate from one sample, sequenced in a study of regulatory T cells in long-lasting Graves disease. Stated time point: newly diagnosed GD, antithyroid drugs for less than 3 months. Extracted RNA from PBMCs served as the source of the TCR library. The authors built TCR beta libraries using iRepertoire HTBI primers and Arm-PCR of CDR3 regions. TCRdb ran MiXCR on the multiplex PCR reads and lists one entry per CDR3 protein. The sample contains roughly 420,000 distinct CDR3 sequences, about 16% of which appear only once. The sample was also reused in another study, on T cells in Graves' hyperthyroidism and ophthalmopathy.

The material was peripheral blood mononuclear cells (PBMCs), obtained at new diagnosis, from a patient treated with antithyroid drugs. The receptors derive from a woman in her twenties or thirties with Graves disease.

This clonotype was seen more than once but under ten times. The rearrangement uses TRBV14 and TRBJ1-6, with 9 bases lining up with TRBD1. This CDR3 contains 15 residues. Germline lookup yields CDR1 SGHDN and CDR2 FVKESK. J was trimmed by 7 bases and V by 4 bases; bases with no gene match: 5. The CDR3 DNA reads as TGTGCCAGCAGCCGCGTGACAGGGGGAAATTCACCCCTCCACTTT. Translation gives CASSRVTGGNSPLHF.

This clonotype was counted ten times or more. This chain links TRBV20-1 with TRBJ1-5; D gene uncertain. The V gene lost 5 bases and the J gene lost 4 bases, with 12 bases spanning the gap. The CDR3 has 13 residues. Germline CDR1 reads DFQATT; CDR2 reads SNEGSKA (reference sequence). CDR3 DNA sequence: TGCAGTGCTCCTGAGAGTTGGAATCAGCCCCAGCATTTT. Encoded protein: CSAPESWNQPQHF.

In this sample, this clonotype turned up a few times. Here the CDR3 DNA reads TGTGCCAGCAGTTACACTAGCGGAACCTACGAGCAGTACTTC. Its translation: CASSYTSGTYEQYF. This chain links TRBV6-5 with TRBJ2-7; 8 bases line up with TRBD2. Germline V gene data show CDR1 as MNHEY and CDR2 as SVGAGI. V trimming: 2 bases; J trimming: 2 bases; junction bases outside the gene matches: 2. The CDR3 has 14 residues.

This clonotype was observed many times. The chain couples TRBV30 to TRBJ1-5; 9 bases line up with TRBD1. J was trimmed by 6 bases and V by 6 bases; bases with no gene match: 3. The CDR3 contains 12 residues. From germline, CDR1 is GTSNPN and CDR2 SVGIG (reference sequence). In DNA form, the CDR3 reads TGTGCCTGTGGGACAGGGCTTCAGCCCCAGCATTTT. Translated, it gives CACGTGLQPQHF.

This clonotype was seen only a few times. The V gene is TRBV20-1, the J gene TRBJ2-3; D unclear. This CDR3 contains 13 residues. CDR1 DFQATT and CDR2 SNEGSKA come from the germline V gene (reference sequence). The germline V and J ends were trimmed by 5 bases and 1 base, with 10 bases remaining between them. The DNA for the CDR3 is TGCAGTGCTGCCCCCCCCCGCACAGATACGCAGTATTTT. It yields the protein CSAAPPRTDTQYF.

The chain combines TRBV18 with TRBJ2-5, with TRBD2 matching over 10 bases. Germline V gene lookup returns CDR1 KGHSH and CDR2 LQKENI. Germline trimming cut 0 bases from V and 4 bases from J; bases unmatched to any gene: 5. The CDR3 contains 16 residues. CDR3 amino acids: CASSPPKLAGVETQYF. The CDR3 bases are TGTGCCAGCTCACCACCGAAGCTAGCGGGAGTAGAGACCCAGTACTTC.

This clonotype was seen at least ten times. The chain uses TRBV12-5 and TRBJ1-1, with TRBD1 matching over 7 bases. Trimming cost V 3 bases and J 0 bases; bases outside gene matches: 1. The CDR3 has 14 residues. CDR1 is LGHNT and CDR2 is FRNRAP in the germline V gene. CDR3: CASGLGGLNTEAFF. CDR3 nucleotide sequence: TGTGCTAGTGGTTTAGGGGGCCTGAACACTGAAGCTTTCTTT.

In this sample, this clonotype turned up many times. The V call is TRBV6-2 or TRBV6-3, the J call TRBJ1-1; TRBD1 aligns across 8 bases. Losses at the gene ends were 7 bases for V and 1 base for J; bases not matched to a gene: 5. Germline CDR1 and CDR2: MNHEY and SVGEGT. CDR3 length: 14 amino acids. CDR3: CASTNGQGNTEAFF. The CDR3 nucleotides read TGTGCCAGCACAAACGGACAGGGGAACACTGAAGCTTTCTTT.

This chain joins TRBV5-5 and TRBJ2-2; TRBD1 aligns across 7 bases. Germline values: CDR1 SGHKS, CDR2 YYEKEE (reference sequence). V dropped 0 bases and J dropped 4; count of bases not matched to a gene: 3. The CDR3 length is 15 residues. CDR3 amino acids: CASSLETGVTGELFF. In DNA form, the CDR3 reads TGTGCCAGCAGCTTGGAAACAGGGGTCACCGGGGAGCTGTTTTTT.

The chain combines TRBV7-9 with TRBJ1-2; 7 bases align to TRBD1. The CDR3 contains 15 residues. Germline CDR1 reads SEHNR; CDR2 reads FQNEAQ (reference sequence). The V and J ends lost 6 bases and 4 bases, in that order; junction bases with no gene match: 11. This CDR3 is CASSYRDRRPYGYTF. In DNA form, the CDR3 reads TGTGCCAGCAGTTACCGGGACAGACGTCCCTATGGCTACACCTTC.

Points on this clonotype: It may be a read error: a sequence one base away is much more abundant. The chain is built from TRBV6-5 and TRBJ2-1, with TRBD2 identical over 9 bases. Germline assignment: CDR1 MNHEY and CDR2 SVGAGI. The CDR3 has 16 amino acids. The CDR3 sequence is CASNYSGGRAYNEQFF. The CDR3, as DNA: TGTGCCAGCAATTACTCTGGCGGGAGGGCCTACAATGAGCAGTTCTTC.

As regards this clonotype: A far larger clone is only one base removed, so a read error is likely. This sequence joins TRBV12-3 or TRBV12-4 and TRBJ2-7; TRBD2 might be the D (6 bases). Between the trimmed V and J ends, which lost 1 base and 7 bases, there was a span of 29 bases. This CDR3 is built from 19 residues. CDR3 sequence (DNA): TGTGCCAGCAGTTTAGTGAGGAGTAGTAGCGGCAGCTCCTACAATGAGCAGTACTTC. Protein: CASSLVRSSSGSSYNEQYF.

This clonotype showed up many times. CDR3 amino acids: CASSEWTSDFAQYF. CDR3 DNA sequence: TGTGCCAGCAGTGAATGGACTAGCGACTTCGCGCAGTATTTT. The rearrangement uses TRBV6-1 and TRBJ2-3; 9 nucleotides agree with TRBD2. The V segment lost 2 bases and the J segment 10 bases; nucleotides outside the gene matches: 7. The CDR3 runs to 14 residues. Germline lookup yields CDR1 MNHNS and CDR2 SASEGT.

This clonotype was counted at least ten times. The V gene is TRBV28, the J gene TRBJ1-2; possibly TRBD1 for D (5 bases). V was clipped by 3 bases and J by 5 bases, with 13 bases between them. The CDR3 is 14 residues long. The germline gives CDR1 MDHEN, CDR2 SYDVKM. In DNA, the CDR3 is TGTGCCAGCAGTTTCCAGGGATCCTCTTATGGCTACACCTTC. It is translated as CASSFQGSSYGYTF.

The V and J genes are TRBV2 and TRBJ2-5; TRBD2 aligns across 8 bases. The CDR3 totals 14 residues. Germline CDR1 SNHLY, CDR2 FYNNEI. Germline trimming cut 6 bases from V and 7 bases from J; bases unmatched to any gene: 10. Here the CDR3 reads CASSPRGGVGTQYF. In DNA form, the CDR3 reads TGTGCCAGCAGCCCACGGGGGGGAGTGGGGACCCAGTACTTC. The variable domain in full, with the rest retrieved from reference TRBV2 and TRBJ2-5, is EPEVTQTPSHQVTQMGQEVILRCVPISNHLYFYWYRQILGQKVEFLVSFYNNEISEKSEIFDDQFSVERPDGSNFTLKIRSTKLEDSAMYFCASSPRGGVGTQYFGPGTRLLVL.

This chain connects TRBV5-4 to TRBJ1-1; D gene uncertain. V was trimmed by 6 bases and J by 4 bases, leaving 10 bases between them. The germline CDR1 and CDR2 sequences are SGHNT and YYREEE (reference sequence). This CDR3 is built from 12 residues. The chain's CDR3 is CASNIPGTEAFF. The CDR3 nucleotides read TGTGCCAGCAACATACCTGGCACTGAAGCTTTCTTT. The full variable domain, rest sourced from reference TRBV5-4 and TRBJ1-1, is ETGVTQSPTHLIKTRGQQVTLRCSSQSGHNTVSWYQQALGQGPQFIFQYYREEENGRGNFPPRFSGLQFPNYSSELNVNALELDDSALYLCASNIPGTEAFFGQGTRLTVV.

Points on this clonotype: Since a much larger clone is just one base distant, this may be a read error. The CDR3 DNA follows: TGTGCCAGCAGCTTAACAAGCCGCCCTGGTGGTGAGCGGTTTTTT. Encoded protein: CASSLTSRPGGERFF. The chain is built from TRBV7-3 and TRBJ2-2; no definite D call. This CDR3 comprises 15 residues. Germline CDR1 SGHTA, CDR2 FQGTGA.

The table lists this clonotype with a few counts. The chain is built from TRBV4-1 and TRBJ2-7, with 8 bases lining up with TRBD2. Unmatched junction bases numbered 13, after V lost 3 bases and J lost 3 bases. CDR3 size: 17 residues. Germline V gene data show CDR1 as MGHRA and CDR2 as YSYEKL. As DNA, the CDR3 is TGCGCCAGCAGCCACGCCTCCCCTGGGACTAGGGACTACGAGCAGTACTTC. Encoded protein: CASSHASPGTRDYEQYF.

In this sample, this clonotype turned up many times. The CDR3 coding sequence is TGTGCCAGCAGCTTAGGGCAGACGAACACCGGGGAGCTGTTTTTT. Amino acids: CASSLGQTNTGELFF. V usage is TRBV11-2 and J usage is TRBJ2-2; D is undetermined. This CDR3 region has 15 residues. The germline V and J ends were trimmed by 1 base and 0 bases, with 6 bases remaining between them. The V gene's germline CDR1 is SGHAT and CDR2 FQNNGV.

The CDR3 is CASSAELAGGPYEQYF. The CDR3 bases are TGTGCCAGCAGTGCGGAGCTAGCGGGAGGCCCCTACGAGCAGTACTTC. The J gene is TRBJ2-7, the V gene TRBV25-1; 11 bases agree with TRBD2. The CDR3 has 16 amino acids. Unmatched junction bases numbered 7, after V lost 4 bases and J lost 2 bases. Germline V gene lookup returns CDR1 MGHDK and CDR2 SYGVNS.